One TCR beta chain is described in this entry. Data came from immunoSEQ multiplex PCR; TCRdb stores just in-frame clones and leaves some out. This table holds about 27,000 clones, about 95% found once. This entry is derived from a study of graft-versus-host responses after intestinal transplantation. The CDR3 consists of 12 residues. Germline V gene sequence: CDR1 GTSNPN, CDR2 SVGIG (reference sequence). The V end was cut by 3 bases, the J end by 0 bases, with 6 bases between. The input for sequencing was PBMCs, taken just over 29 days after intestinal transplant. The origin of this receptor is a human patient who received an intestinal transplant, so some T cells may come from the graft donor. The V gene is TRBV30, the J gene TRBJ2-7; D tentatively fits TRBD1 or TRBD2 (5 bases each). CDR3 residues: CAWRGDSYEQYF. CDR3 in DNA: TGTGCCTGGAGGGGGGACTCCTACGAGCAGTACTTC.